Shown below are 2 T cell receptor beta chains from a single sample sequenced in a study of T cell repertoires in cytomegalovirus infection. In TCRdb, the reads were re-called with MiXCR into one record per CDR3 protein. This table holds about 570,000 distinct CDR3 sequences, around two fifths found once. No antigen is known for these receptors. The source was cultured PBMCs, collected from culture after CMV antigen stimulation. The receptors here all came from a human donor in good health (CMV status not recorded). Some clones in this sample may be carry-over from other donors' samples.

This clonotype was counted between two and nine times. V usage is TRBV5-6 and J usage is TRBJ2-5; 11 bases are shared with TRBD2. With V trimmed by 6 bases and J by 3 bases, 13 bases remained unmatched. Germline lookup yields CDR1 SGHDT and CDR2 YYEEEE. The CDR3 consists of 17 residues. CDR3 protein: CASNEETSGDPEETQYF. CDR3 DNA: TGTGCCAGCAACGAGGAGACTAGCGGGGATCCGGAAGAGACCCAGTACTTC. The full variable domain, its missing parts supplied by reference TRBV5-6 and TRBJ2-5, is DAGVTQSPTHLIKTRGQQVTLRCSPKSGHDTVSWYQQALGQGPQFIFQYYEEEERQRGNFPDRFSGHQFPNYSSELNVNALLLGDSALYLCASNEETSGDPEETQYFGPGTRLLVL.

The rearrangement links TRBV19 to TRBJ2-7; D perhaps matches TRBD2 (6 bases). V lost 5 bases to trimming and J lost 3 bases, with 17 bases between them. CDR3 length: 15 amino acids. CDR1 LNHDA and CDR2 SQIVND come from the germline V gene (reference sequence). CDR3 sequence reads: CASSPFSGAFYEQYF. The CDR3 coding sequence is TGTGCCAGTAGTCCCTTTAGCGGCGCCTTCTACGAGCAGTACTTC.